Each of the 4 T cell receptor beta chains below was sequenced from the same sample in a study of blood T cells in healthy people across ages. The use of a sample-barcoded 5' primer and a J-beta primer mix characterized a second PCR of roughly 7 to 11 cycles. TCRdb called the 5' RACE reads again in MiXCR, with one record for every CDR3 protein. The table lists around 1,900,000 distinct CDR3 sequences, around 42% of them singletons. Specimen: blood. The source is a human donor in good health.

The chain joins TRBV5-5 to TRBJ2-1; 7 bases are shared with TRBD1. V was pared by 4 bases and J by 5 bases, with 9 bases of the junction left unmatched. The germline V gene encodes CDR1 SGHKS and CDR2 YYEKEE (reference sequence). The CDR3 contains 15 residues. The CDR3 region has the DNA TGTGCCAGCAGCCGTTTACAGGGGAGAAACAATGAGCAGTTCTTC. Its translation: CASSRLQGRNNEQFF. Using reference TRBV5-5 and TRBJ2-1 for the parts outside the CDR3, the full variable domain is DAGVTQSPTHLIKTRGQQVTLRCSPISGHKSVSWYQQVLGQGPQFIFQYYEKEERGRGNFPDRFSARQFPNYSSELNVNALLLGDSALYLCASSRLQGRNNEQFFGPGTRLTVL.

The CDR3 nucleotides read TGTGCCATCAGCATTCCCGGGACAGGCTTACAGTACTTC. It encodes CAISIPGTGLQYF. The rearrangement uses TRBV10-3 and TRBJ2-7, with 8 positions matching TRBD1. Germline V gene data show CDR1 as ENHRY and CDR2 as SYGVKD. J lost 10 bases, V lost 6 bases, and 11 bases had no gene match. The CDR3 totals 13 residues.

This clonotype was seen only once. It may be a read error: a sequence one base away is much more abundant. The genes are TRBV4-2 and TRBJ1-5; D is unresolved. Germline V gene lookup returns CDR1 LGHNA and CDR2 YNFKEQ. The length of the CDR3 is 13 residues. The CDR3 nucleotides are TGTGCCAACAGCCTCTCTGTAGGTCAGCCCCAGCATTTT. Translation: CANSLSVGQPQHF.

This clonotype was observed a few times. The rearrangement links TRBV7-9 to TRBJ2-5; D may be TRBD1 or TRBD2 (6 bases each). V shed 2 bases and J shed 5 bases, with 21 bases lying between them. The CDR3 contains 17 residues. Germline V lookup: CDR1 SEHNR, CDR2 FQNEAQ (reference sequence). The CDR3 protein is CASSLSAVGGSRETQYF. The CDR3 DNA reads as TGTGCCAGCAGCTTATCGGCGGTAGGGGGGTCGAGGGAGACCCAGTACTTC.